This TCR beta chain was sequenced during a study of monozygotic twins with inflammatory bowel disease. Looked up from germline, CDR1 is MDHEN and CDR2 is SYDVKM. This CDR3 spans 15 amino acids. Total RNA was isolated from whole blood without T cell sorting. As concerns this clonotype: Its target is not known.

Reprocessing the 5' RACE reads, TCRdb reports a single entry for every CDR3 protein and omits DNA. The specimen's table records 350,000 to 400,000 distinct CDR3 sequences. Notes on the study in general: Nothing supported a single strong signal or clonotype that was associated with IBD. Those with IBD had lower TCRbeta diversity (inverse Simpson) than their healthy co-twins did.

Sequencing used blood. This clonotype was sampled from a human donor with ulcerative colitis or Crohn's disease, or a healthy co-twin of an affected twin (not recorded which). The V call is TRBV28, the J call TRBJ2-3. This CDR3 reads CASSSRPAWADTQYF.